This T cell receptor (beta chain) was sequenced in a study of T cell responses to AZD1222 COVID-19 vaccine. General study findings and limits: Spike-specific TCR repertoires showed rising breadth and depth after two AZD1222 doses. Dominant CD4 TCR responses targeted spike regions 160-218 and 743-854. White British donors predominated, females outnumbered males, and clonal diversity was possibly underestimated.

A remark on this clone: Its antigen is unidentified.

Only in-frame clones appear in the TCRdb table, and some are missing; sequencing was by immunoSEQ multiplex PCR. The data contain approximately 80,000 clones, about nine tenths of them singletons. The CDR3 is 12 amino acids. Germline lookup yields CDR1 SEHNR and CDR2 FQNEAQ (reference sequence). Trimming took 3 bases from V and 8 from J, leaving 10 bases between them. The origin of this receptor is an adult in good health. The input for sequencing was peripheral blood, taken on day 0 of AZD1222 vaccination. V usage is TRBV7-9 and J usage is TRBJ1-2; D is ambiguous. CDR3 DNA: TGTGCCAGCAGCTTTGGGGAAGGAGGCTACACCTTC. Its translation is CASSFGEGGYTF.